There are a few counts of the clone carrying this TCR beta chain. TCRdb re-called the 5' RACE reads with MiXCR, one entry per CDR3 protein. The profile shows around 690,000 distinct CDR3 sequences, about 20% of them singletons. Trimming cost V 5 bases and J 0 bases, with 5 bases left between them. Germline V lookup: CDR1 SQVTM, CDR2 ANQGSEA. The CDR3 is made up of 11 amino acids. This entry is derived from a study of identical twins. These data were also filed under a second study, of T cells expressing NK-cell markers.

The chain uses TRBV29-1 and TRBJ2-7; no definite D call. The sequence came from a woman aged 18-30 years in good health. Sequencing was carried out using PBMCs. DNA for the CDR3: TGCAGCGTTACAGTCTCCTACGAGCAGTACTTC. It codes for CSVTVSYEQYF.